These 19 T cell receptor beta chains share one sample of origin, sequenced in a study of Ad26.COV2.S vaccination and SARS-CoV-2 variants. Noted treatment: about 20 received Ad26.COV2.S at low or high dose, single or two shots; a few received placebo; per-sample allocation not given. Collection of the samples took place on day 63 after the first injection of vaccine or placebo. This table comes from immunoSEQ multiplex PCR, and its TCRdb copy is limited to in-frame clones, with some not included. The sample shows roughly 400,000 clones, 92% of them seen only once. This specimen was peripheral blood, taken in a trial of Ad26.COV2.S vaccine versus placebo. These TCRs come from a person aged 18-65 years who received the Ad26.COV2.S COVID-19 vaccine or a placebo.

In this sample, this clone turned up a few times. The CDR3 DNA reads TGTGCCAGCAGCCCTTTCCCCCAGGGGGGCGTCGAGCAGTACTTC. Protein product: CASSPFPQGGVEQYF. V gene TRBV7-6 combines with J gene TRBJ2-7; possibly TRBD1 for D (7 bases). Germline assignment: CDR1 SGHVS and CDR2 FNYEAQ. The CDR3 covers 15 residues. Trimming left V 5 bases short and J 6 bases short, with 20 bases between.

V usage is TRBV7-2 and J usage is TRBJ1-2, with 7 positions matching TRBD1. This CDR3 is 17 amino acids long. Trimming removed 5 bases from V and 8 bases from J; junction bases left unmatched: 20. CDR1 SGHTA and CDR2 FQGNSA come from the germline V gene. This CDR3 reads CASSPTPRQGSFRGYTF. The CDR3 DNA is TGTGCCAGCAGCCCTACACCGAGACAGGGCTCCTTTAGGGGCTACACCTTC.

The chain couples TRBV4-1 to TRBJ1-2; D perhaps matches TRBD1 (6 bases). CDR1 MGHRA and CDR2 YSYEKL come from the germline V gene. Trimming left V 0 bases short and J 3 bases short, with 14 bases between. This CDR3 spans 16 amino acids. The CDR3 nucleotides read TGCGCCAGCAGCCAAGATCCGGGGGCGCCAGACTATGGCTACACCTTC. The encoded protein is CASSQDPGAPDYGYTF.

The J gene is TRBJ1-2, the V gene TRBV11-2, with a tentative D call TRBD1 (6 bases). Germline CDR1 and CDR2: SGHAT and FQNNGV. The CDR3 consists of 17 residues. The V gene lost 3 bases and the J gene lost 4 bases, with 21 bases spanning the gap. CDR3 amino acids: CASSFTPQGNGGYGYTF. CDR3 sequence (DNA): TGTGCCAGCAGCTTTACCCCCCAGGGGAACGGCGGCTATGGCTACACCTTC. The full variable domain, rest sourced from reference TRBV11-2 and TRBJ1-2, is EAGVAQSPRYKIIEKRQSVAFWCNPISGHATLYWYQQILGQGPKLLIQFQNNGVVDDSQLPKDRFSAERLKGVDSTLKIQPAKLEDSAVYLCASSFTPQGNGGYGYTFGSGTRLTVV.

This chain uses TRBV12-3 or TRBV12-4 with TRBJ1-1, with D possibly TRBD1 on 5 matching bases. The CDR3 runs 13 residues. V dropped 5 bases and J dropped 4 bases, with 11 bases sitting between them. CDR3 protein: CASSPTDSTEAFF. CDR3 coding DNA: TGTGCCAGCAGTCCAACAGACAGCACTGAAGCTTTCTTT.

The chain links TRBV9 to TRBJ1-5, with D uncertain. This CDR3 has 15 amino acids. Trimming pared 0 bases from V and 2 bases from J, leaving 9 bases between. Germline loops: CDR1 SGDLS, CDR2 YYNGEE. CDR3 residues: CASSVGGIGNQPQHF. For the CDR3, the DNA is TGTGCCAGCAGCGTAGGCGGTATTGGCAATCAGCCCCAGCATTTT.

V gene TRBV28 combines with J gene TRBJ2-7; D is perhaps TRBD2 (7 bases). CDR1 and CDR2 (germline): MDHEN, SYDVKM. The CDR3 is 12 residues long. V lost 6 bases, J lost 6 bases, and 12 bases lay in between. CDR3 coding DNA: TGTGCCAGCAGCCCCGGGGGGCCCGAGCAGTACTTC. This sequence encodes CASSPGGPEQYF.

The genes are TRBV4-3 and TRBJ2-7; 9 bases are shared with TRBD1. Germline V gene lookup returns CDR1 LGHNA and CDR2 YSLEER. J gave up 4 bases and V 3 bases, and 13 bases lay outside the gene matches. The CDR3 spans 17 residues. The CDR3, as DNA: TGCGCCAGCAGCCAGGTGACCGACAGGGGGATGGGGTACGAGCAGTACTTC. It yields the protein CASSQVTDRGMGYEQYF.

CDR3 DNA: TGTGCCAGCAGACAAAGCGGGACCGGCAATCAGCCCCAGCATTTT. Protein: CASRQSGTGNQPQHF. The chain carries TRBV3-1 (or the pseudogene TRBV3-2) and TRBJ1-5; tentative D call: TRBD1 (5 bases). CDR3 size: 15 residues. V shed 6 bases and J shed 2 bases, with 14 bases lying between them. CDR1 and CDR2 (germline): LGHDT, YNNKEL (reference sequence).

DNA of the CDR3: TGTGCCAGCAGTCACCTGGGACAGGAGGGCTCTGGAAACACCATATATTTT. It yields the protein CASSHLGQEGSGNTIYF. This sequence joins TRBV6-6 and TRBJ1-3, with TRBD1 matching over 8 bases. This CDR3 is built from 17 residues. The germline V gene encodes CDR1 MNHNY and CDR2 SVGAGI (reference sequence). V gave up 5 bases and J gave up 0 bases; unmatched junction bases: 9.

The chain recombines TRBV5-6 with TRBJ2-1, with unresolved D. V lost 0 bases and J lost 2, with 6 bases in between. There are 14 residues in the CDR3. Germline CDR1 is SGHDT and CDR2 is YYEEEE. DNA for the CDR3: TGTGCCAGCAGCTTGGGCGAGGCCTACAATGAGCAGTTCTTC. It yields the protein CASSLGEAYNEQFF.

The chain has TRBV7-2 and TRBJ2-3; D is unclear. Per germline, CDR1 SGHTA and CDR2 FQGNSA. The length of the CDR3 is 13 residues. The V end was cut by 2 bases, the J end by 4 bases, with 7 bases between. The CDR3 DNA follows: TGTGCCAGCAGCTTACGTCTAGCAGATACGCAGTATTTT. Its protein product is CASSLRLADTQYF. The entire variable domain, with the rest obtained from reference TRBV7-2 and TRBJ2-3, is as follows: GAGVSQSPSNKVTEKGKDVELRCDPISGHTALYWYRQSLGQGLEFLIYFQGNSAPDKSGLPSDRFSAERTGGSVSTLTIQRTQQEDSAVYLCASSLRLADTQYFGPGTRLTVL.

This sequence joins TRBV19 and TRBJ2-2, with D unclear. With 1 base removed from V and 4 bases from J, the gap between germline ends came to 7 bases. Germline V gives CDR1 LNHDA, CDR2 SQIVND (reference sequence). This CDR3 contains 14 residues. The CDR3 DNA reads as TGTGCCAGTAGTATAGTAGGTCCCACCGGGGAGCTGTTTTTT. This encodes CASSIVGPTGELFF.

This clone has a handful of counts. V gene TRBV19 combines with J gene TRBJ1-6; possible D gene TRBD1, 5 bases. Looked up from germline, CDR1 is LNHDA and CDR2 is SQIVND (reference sequence). This CDR3 spans 13 amino acids. The V end was cut by 7 bases, the J end by 10 bases, with 14 bases between. For the CDR3, the DNA is TGTGCCAGTAAGGCCAGGGATTCGTCACCCCTCCACTTT. Protein product: CASKARDSSPLHF.

This rearrangement joins TRBV7-9 to TRBJ1-1; D not resolved. CDR1 is SEHNR and CDR2 is FQNEAQ in the germline V gene (reference sequence). Trimming left V 5 bases short and J 4 bases short, with 17 bases between. This CDR3 has 15 amino acids. The CDR3 loop reads CASSHRPIDGTEAFF. In DNA form, the CDR3 reads TGTGCCAGCAGCCATAGACCGATCGACGGCACTGAAGCTTTCTTT.

V usage is TRBV7-9 and J usage is TRBJ2-3; D possibly corresponds to TRBD1 (6 bases). Per the germline V gene, CDR1 is SEHNR and CDR2 is FQNEAQ (reference sequence). This CDR3 region has 14 residues. The V end was cut by 5 bases, the J end by 0 bases, with 9 bases between. This chain's CDR3 is CASSQGHSTDTQYF. CDR3 nucleotides: TGTGCCAGCAGCCAGGGACACAGCACAGATACGCAGTATTTT.

The J gene is TRBJ2-2, the V gene TRBV30, with 7 bases lining up with TRBD1. Germline lookup yields CDR1 GTSNPN and CDR2 SVGIG (reference sequence). This CDR3 region has 14 residues. V lost 2 bases, J lost 7 bases, and 7 bases stayed unmatched. The DNA for the CDR3 is TGTGCCTGGAGTAAGACAGGGTCGATCGGGGAGCTGTTTTTT. Translating gives CAWSKTGSIGELFF.

The V gene is TRBV18, the J gene TRBJ2-5, with TRBD2 matching 15 bases. CDR1 is KGHSH, CDR2 LQKENI, per germline. The CDR3 covers 18 residues. The V segment lost 4 bases and the J segment 1 base; nucleotides outside the gene matches: 7. CDR3: CASSLGTSGGLPQETQYF. CDR3 sequence (DNA): TGTGCCAGCTCACTCGGGACTAGCGGGGGGCTTCCCCAAGAGACCCAGTACTTC.

Only one count was recorded for this clone. This chain connects TRBV4-3 to TRBJ2-6; D gene unclear. Germline CDR1 is LGHNA and CDR2 is YSLEER. This CDR3 is 16 amino acids long. The V end was cut by 6 bases, the J end by 0 bases, with 12 bases between. CDR3: CASSPLRSSGANVLTF. DNA of the CDR3: TGCGCCAGCAGTCCTCTCAGGAGCTCTGGGGCCAACGTCCTGACTTTC.